This entry describes one T cell receptor beta chain. Its antigen is not yet known. Base qualities are not recorded, but no much larger clone differs from it by a single base. This specimen belongs to a study of T-cell memory formation after mild COVID-19 (dated by TCRdb to about 2021). A note on the overall study: TCR sequence clusters from the two donors were largely donor specific. In a couple of donors, T-cell clones that expanded and contracted after mild COVID-19 were tracked by sequencing TCRalpha and TCRbeta repertoires over time. The cohort was made up of two young adult volunteers, one female and one male, who were previously healthy. General conclusions and limits of the study: Clones that contracted from day 15 to 85 showed balanced CD4/CD8 phenotypes, whereas a second wave of clones that expanded from day 15 to 37 leaned towards CD4+. Some responding clones were detected in pre-infection memory, which suggested that pre-existing cross-reactive memory T cells had joined the SARS-CoV-2 response. Only a couple of mild cases were covered by the study, and larger cohorts that include severe cases with pre-infection samples were considered necessary. Contracting CD4+ clones turned up mainly in the CM and EM memory subsets, whereas EMRA was where CD8+ clones were enriched. Whether the second-wave clones peaking on day 37 were SARS-CoV-2 specific was not confirmed.

TCRdb names Illumina NovaSeq 6000 as the instrument used. TCRalpha and TCRbeta cDNA libraries were constructed by 5'RACE with constant-segment primers, with sample barcodes and unique molecular identifiers being introduced. RNA was extracted from every sample with Trizol reagent. Amplification of the libraries took two PCR steps, and the second step added a second sample barcode plus Illumina TruSeq adapters. Sequencing of libraries was performed on an Illumina NovaSeq with 2 x 150 bp paired-end reads. The authors' pipeline ran thus. The reads were demultiplexed and collapsed into UMI-guided consensus sequences using migec v1.2.7. Using mixcr v2.1.11, the UMI consensuses were aligned to TRA and TRB V and J templates and assembled into clonotypes. A clonotype was counted as expanded or contracted only when both edgeR and NoisET called the clonotype significant, with the noise models trained on biological replicates. edgeR calls used a false discovery rate-adjusted p below 0.01 and a log2 fold-change threshold of 1. As an exploratory analysis of dynamics, max-normalized trajectories of the 1000 most abundant clonotypes were examined by PCA with hierarchical clustering. Separately sequenced CD4+ and CD8+ repertoires were used to assign the CD4 or CD8 phenotype of responding clones. TCRdb redid the processing of the public reads, applying fastp at Q25 and MiXCR, and retained in-frame beta chains. When rows share a CDR3 protein, they turn into one entry using the most common DNA and genes. For this entry, the V and J calls and clone size follow TCRdb and not the study's own pipeline. The table for this sample lists about 560,000 distinct CDR3 sequences; roughly 17% of them were counted only once. The ten largest clones represent 8.1% of the sample.

The germline ends are 13 bases apart after V is trimmed by 6 bases and J by 8 bases. The CDR3 runs 13 amino acids, cysteine and phenylalanine included. The entry retains the CDR3 DNA only, 39 bases that are in frame from base 1. The CDR1 and CDR2 encoded by the germline V gene (reference sequence) are LNHDA and SQIVND. Ficoll-Paque density gradient centrifugation was used to isolate PBMCs. Sequencing used PBMCs or a T cell subset sorted from them (not recorded which). The chain is encoded by TRBV19 joined to TRBJ1-4; the D gene is not confidently resolved. The TCR comes from an adult woman who had mild COVID-19 (a few samples of this study predate the infection). The sample titles of this study are shuffled in the database, so cell type and time point are left out; the donor was told from shared clones. The encoded CDR3 is CASSGTQGEKLFF. Read as DNA, the sequence is TGTGCCAGTAGCGGAACTCAAGGGGAAAAACTGTTTTTT.